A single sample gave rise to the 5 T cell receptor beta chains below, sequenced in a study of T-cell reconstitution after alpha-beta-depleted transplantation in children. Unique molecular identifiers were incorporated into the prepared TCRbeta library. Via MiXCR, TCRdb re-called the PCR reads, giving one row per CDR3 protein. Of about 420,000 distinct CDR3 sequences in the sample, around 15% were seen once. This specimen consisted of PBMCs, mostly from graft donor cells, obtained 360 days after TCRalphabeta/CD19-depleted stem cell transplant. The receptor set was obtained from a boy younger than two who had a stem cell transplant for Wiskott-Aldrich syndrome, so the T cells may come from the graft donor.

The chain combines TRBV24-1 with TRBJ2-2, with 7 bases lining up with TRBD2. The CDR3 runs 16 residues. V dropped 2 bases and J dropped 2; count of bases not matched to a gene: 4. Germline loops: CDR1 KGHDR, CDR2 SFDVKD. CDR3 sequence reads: CATSDWGGGNTGELFF. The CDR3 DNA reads TGTGCCACCAGTGATTGGGGCGGGGGTAACACCGGGGAGCTGTTTTTT.

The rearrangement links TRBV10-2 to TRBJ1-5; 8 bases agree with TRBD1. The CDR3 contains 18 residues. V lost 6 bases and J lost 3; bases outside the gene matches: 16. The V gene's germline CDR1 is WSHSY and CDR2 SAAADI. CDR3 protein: CASSPGQGLGYNNQPQHF. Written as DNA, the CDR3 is TGCGCCAGCAGCCCCGGACAGGGTTTAGGATATAACAATCAGCCCCAGCATTTT.

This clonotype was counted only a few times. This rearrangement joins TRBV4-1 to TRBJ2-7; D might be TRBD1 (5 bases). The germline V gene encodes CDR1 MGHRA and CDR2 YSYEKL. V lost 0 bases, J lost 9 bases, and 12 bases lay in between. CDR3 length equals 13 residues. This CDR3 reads CASSQDLRGGQYF. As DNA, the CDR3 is TGCGCCAGCAGCCAAGATCTTAGGGGTGGGCAGTACTTC.

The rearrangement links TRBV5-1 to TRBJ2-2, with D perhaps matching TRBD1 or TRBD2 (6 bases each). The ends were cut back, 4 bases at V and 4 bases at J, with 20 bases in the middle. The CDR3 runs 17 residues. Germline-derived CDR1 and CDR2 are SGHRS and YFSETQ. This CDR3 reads CASSAIGGGQGTGELFF. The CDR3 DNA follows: TGCGCCAGCAGCGCCATAGGAGGGGGGCAGGGCACCGGGGAGCTGTTTTTT.

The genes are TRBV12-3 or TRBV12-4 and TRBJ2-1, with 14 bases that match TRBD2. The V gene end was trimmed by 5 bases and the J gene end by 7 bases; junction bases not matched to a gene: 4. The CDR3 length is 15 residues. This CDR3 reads CASSQRLAGGNEQFF. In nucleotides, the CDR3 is TGTGCCAGCAGTCAACGACTAGCGGGGGGGAATGAGCAGTTCTTC.